One TCR beta chain is described in this entry. No antigen is known for it. The sample belongs to a study of cytomegalovirus exposure and HLA in healthy donors. Study results and caveats: Highest at DRB1 and lowest at HLA-C, TCR association rates differed among HLA loci in a later analysis. When a later analysis was performed, an Asian-associated ancestry cluster reportedly had fewer N-insertions than the roughly 630-donor mean.

The PCR employed 60 Vbeta primers together with 13 Jbeta primers. The table came from immunoSEQ multiplex PCR; TCRdb's copy has only in-frame clones and leaves some out. Altogether 150,000 to 200,000 clones are present, around 82% being singletons, with the ten largest covering 1.5% to 2%. This CDR3 is built from 13 residues. Trimming took off 6 bases at V and 4 bases at J, with 14 bases between the two ends. CDR1 is SQVTM, CDR2 ANQGSEA, per germline. The TCR originated in a man between 18 and 29 years old in good health and CMV-seronegative. The V gene is TRBV29-1, the J gene TRBJ2-3; maybe TRBD1 (6 bases). Sequencing was done on a sample of PBMCs. The chain's CDR3 is CSVTGRSADTQYF. DNA of the CDR3: TGCAGCGTGACAGGTCGCTCAGCAGATACGCAGTATTTT.